This is a list of T cell receptor beta chains from one sample in a study of T-cell reconstitution after alpha-beta-depleted transplantation in children. TCRdb re-called the PCR reads with MiXCR, one entry per CDR3 protein. The table records a few hundred thousand distinct CDR3 sequences, about an eighth of them present only once. This specimen was PBMCs, mostly from graft donor cells, taken 360 days after TCRalphabeta/CD19-depleted stem cell transplant. The receptor set was obtained from a male patient aged 10 to 17 who had a stem cell transplant for acute myeloid leukemia, so the T cells may come from the graft donor. Both conserved end residues are part of each CDR3. The D gene is left open where the match is weak. Clone size is shown for a subset of rows, as once, few, many or a class of expanded clone.

j_gene: TRBJ2-3; v_gene: TRBV28; d_gene: TRBD2; abundance: many; CDR3nt: TGTGCCAGCAGTCCGACTGGACTAGCTGATACGCAGTATTTT; CDR3aa: CASSPTGLADTQYF
j_gene: TRBJ2-1; v_gene: TRBV1; d_gene: -; abundance: -; CDR3nt: TGCACCAGCAGCCGGAAGACGGACAATGAGCAGTTCTTC; CDR3aa: CTSSRKTDNEQFF
j_gene: TRBJ2-7; v_gene: TRBV4-2; d_gene: TRBD1; abundance: few; CDR3nt: TGTGCCAGCAGCCACCGGGACAGGGGTGATTACGAGCAGTACTTC; CDR3aa: CASSHRDRGDYEQYF
j_gene: TRBJ1-5; v_gene: TRBV28; d_gene: -; abundance: -; CDR3nt: TGTGCCAGCAGTCTAAACGTGGGAGGGGGTTGGCAGCCCCAGCATTTT; CDR3aa: CASSLNVGGGWQPQHF
j_gene: TRBJ2-5; v_gene: TRBV6-2/TRBV6-3; d_gene: TRBD2; abundance: few; CDR3nt: TGTGCCAGCCTAGGGACTAGCGGGACCGCCTGGAGGGAGACCCAGTACTTC; CDR3aa: CASLGTSGTAWRETQYF
j_gene: TRBJ2-3; v_gene: TRBV4-2; d_gene: -; abundance: few; CDR3nt: TGTGCCAGCAGCCAAGATCTGGGGCAGGGGCCCACAGATACGCAGTATTTT; CDR3aa: CASSQDLGQGPTDTQYF
j_gene: TRBJ2-7; v_gene: TRBV6-2/TRBV6-3; d_gene: -; abundance: few; CDR3nt: TGTGCCAGCAGTCCGGTCATCGGACGGAGGCTTGGGTACGAGCAGTACTTC; CDR3aa: CASSPVIGRRLGYEQYF
j_gene: TRBJ2-7; v_gene: TRBV20-1; d_gene: TRBD1; abundance: -; CDR3nt: TGCAGTGCTAGTTCCCACAGGGGTAGCTACGAGCAGTACTTC; CDR3aa: CSASSHRGSYEQYF
j_gene: TRBJ2-1; v_gene: TRBV6-5; d_gene: TRBD2; abundance: many; CDR3nt: TGTGCCAGCAGTTACCTAGCGGGAGATAATGAGCAGTTCTTC; CDR3aa: CASSYLAGDNEQFF
j_gene: TRBJ2-7; v_gene: TRBV25-1; d_gene: -; abundance: few; CDR3nt: TGTGCCAGCGGGACTCCCAGCTACGAGCAGTACTTC; CDR3aa: CASGTPSYEQYF
j_gene: TRBJ2-3; v_gene: TRBV28; d_gene: TRBD2; abundance: many; CDR3nt: TGTGCCAGCAGGCCTGCGGGAGGCACAGATACGCAGTATTTT; CDR3aa: CASRPAGGTDTQYF
j_gene: TRBJ2-7; v_gene: TRBV12-3/TRBV12-4; d_gene: -; abundance: many; CDR3nt: TGTGCCAGCAGTTCCTCTCCCGGCCCGTTCTTTGGGGAGCAGTACTTC; CDR3aa: CASSSSPGPFFGEQYF
j_gene: TRBJ1-2; v_gene: TRBV5-1; d_gene: TRBD1; abundance: -; CDR3nt: TGCGCCAGCAGCTGGGACAGGAACTATGGCTACACCTTC; CDR3aa: CASSWDRNYGYTF
j_gene: TRBJ1-1; v_gene: TRBV12-3/TRBV12-4; d_gene: -; abundance: -; CDR3nt: TGTGCCAGCAGTTTCGTTAGTCGACAGTTAGAAGCTTTCTTT; CDR3aa: CASSFVSRQLEAFF
j_gene: TRBJ2-1; v_gene: TRBV29-1; d_gene: -; abundance: many; CDR3nt: TGCAGCGCCTTAGGAGGGGAGGTAGGCAATGAGCAGTTCTTC; CDR3aa: CSALGGEVGNEQFF
j_gene: TRBJ2-3; v_gene: TRBV7-6; d_gene: -; abundance: -; CDR3nt: TGTGCCAGCAGCCCCCGGGACTTCTACACAGATACGCAGTATTTT; CDR3aa: CASSPRDFYTDTQYF
j_gene: TRBJ2-1; v_gene: TRBV9; d_gene: -; abundance: -; CDR3nt: TGTGCCAGCAGCGCAGGAATTCCGGGGGTCGGATACAATGAGCAGTTCTTC; CDR3aa: CASSAGIPGVGYNEQFF
j_gene: TRBJ2-3; v_gene: TRBV12-3/TRBV12-4; d_gene: -; abundance: few; CDR3nt: TGTGCCAGCAGTTTAGGACTCCATTTTGGAGATACGCAGTATTTT; CDR3aa: CASSLGLHFGDTQYF
j_gene: TRBJ2-5; v_gene: TRBV20-1; d_gene: TRBD2; abundance: -; CDR3nt: TGCAGTGCTACCAAGCGGGAGGGAGGAGAGACCCAGTACTTC; CDR3aa: CSATKREGGETQYF
j_gene: TRBJ2-3; v_gene: TRBV29-1; d_gene: -; abundance: -; CDR3nt: TGCAGCGTTCATATGGGCAGCACAGATACGCAGTATTTT; CDR3aa: CSVHMGSTDTQYF
j_gene: TRBJ2-7; v_gene: TRBV5-1; d_gene: TRBD2; abundance: -; CDR3nt: TGCGCCAGCAGGCGGGAGGGCCCACGGGACGAGCAGTACTTC; CDR3aa: CASRREGPRDEQYF
j_gene: TRBJ2-1; v_gene: TRBV5-1; d_gene: -; abundance: few; CDR3nt: TGCGCCAGCAGCTTGTATAGGGAATACAATGAGCAGTTCTTC; CDR3aa: CASSLYREYNEQFF
j_gene: TRBJ2-7; v_gene: TRBV20-1; d_gene: -; abundance: -; CDR3nt: TGCAGTGCTAGAGATGAGGGGGAAGTAAAGTACGAGCAGTACTTC; CDR3aa: CSARDEGEVKYEQYF
j_gene: TRBJ2-5; v_gene: TRBV12-3/TRBV12-4; d_gene: TRBD2; abundance: -; CDR3nt: TGTGCCAGCAGTTCATCTTCCGGGACTAGTGGGGAGACCCAGTACTTC; CDR3aa: CASSSSSGTSGETQYF
j_gene: TRBJ2-1; v_gene: TRBV7-2; d_gene: TRBD2; abundance: many; CDR3nt: TGTGCCAGCAGCCTAGCGGGCTCTTGGAATGAGCAGTTCTTC; CDR3aa: CASSLAGSWNEQFF
j_gene: TRBJ2-1; v_gene: TRBV7-9; d_gene: -; abundance: many; CDR3nt: TGTGCCAGCTTGAGTTTGCTGAGCTCCTACAATGAGCAGTTCTTC; CDR3aa: CASLSLLSSYNEQFF
j_gene: TRBJ2-7; v_gene: TRBV20-1; d_gene: -; abundance: few; CDR3nt: TGCAGTGCTAGACTAGCCATAAACCCCTACGAGCAGTACTTC; CDR3aa: CSARLAINPYEQYF
j_gene: TRBJ1-2; v_gene: TRBV28; d_gene: -; abundance: few; CDR3nt: TGTGCCAGCAGTTTATTAAGGGGGACTGGCTACACCTTC; CDR3aa: CASSLLRGTGYTF
j_gene: TRBJ2-5; v_gene: TRBV9; d_gene: TRBD2; abundance: many; CDR3nt: TGTGCCAGCAGCGTAACCCCTTCCACTAGCGGGAGAACCGGGGGTCTAGAGACCCAGTACTTC; CDR3aa: CASSVTPSTSGRTGGLETQYF
j_gene: TRBJ2-1; v_gene: TRBV20-1; d_gene: TRBD1; abundance: -; CDR3nt: TGCAGTGCTAGACTTCCGGGACAGGGTCGCAATGAGCAGTTCTTC; CDR3aa: CSARLPGQGRNEQFF
j_gene: TRBJ1-1; v_gene: TRBV7-9; d_gene: -; abundance: -; CDR3nt: TGTGCCAGCAGCATCTACTCGTGGGCGAGGAACACTGAAGCTTTCTTT; CDR3aa: CASSIYSWARNTEAFF
j_gene: TRBJ2-1; v_gene: TRBV7-2; d_gene: -; abundance: many; CDR3nt: TGTGCCAGCAGCTTAGCGCCTGGCGGGGGCTTCGGTGAGCAGTTCTTC; CDR3aa: CASSLAPGGGFGEQFF
j_gene: TRBJ2-5; v_gene: TRBV28; d_gene: -; abundance: many; CDR3nt: TGTGCCAGCAGCCTAAGCGGCGTGGGTCAAGAGACCCAGTACTTC; CDR3aa: CASSLSGVGQETQYF
j_gene: TRBJ2-3; v_gene: TRBV20-1; d_gene: -; abundance: few; CDR3nt: TGCAGTGCTAGGCGAGCGGTTGCTAGCACAGATACGCAGTATTTT; CDR3aa: CSARRAVASTDTQYF
j_gene: TRBJ2-1; v_gene: TRBV7-8; d_gene: TRBD2; abundance: many; CDR3nt: TGTGCCAGCACTCCGTGGGCCCCTAGCGGGAAAAGGAATGAGCAGTTCTTC; CDR3aa: CASTPWAPSGKRNEQFF
j_gene: TRBJ2-1; v_gene: TRBV20-1; d_gene: TRBD2; abundance: few; CDR3nt: TGCAGTGCTAGGGCGACTAGCCCAAAGACTTACAATGAGCAGTTCTTC; CDR3aa: CSARATSPKTYNEQFF
j_gene: TRBJ2-7; v_gene: TRBV7-2; d_gene: -; abundance: -; CDR3nt: TGTGCCAGCAGCTTAGCGGAAGGGGACTCCTACGAGCAGTACTTC; CDR3aa: CASSLAEGDSYEQYF
j_gene: TRBJ2-1; v_gene: TRBV27; d_gene: TRBD2; abundance: -; CDR3nt: TGTGCCAGCAGCACAGGGACTAGCGGGAGTGATGAGCAGTTCTTC; CDR3aa: CASSTGTSGSDEQFF
j_gene: TRBJ1-1; v_gene: TRBV7-2; d_gene: -; abundance: -; CDR3nt: TGTGCCAGCAGCGCCTGGTCGTCTGAAGCTTTCTTT; CDR3aa: CASSAWSSEAFF
j_gene: TRBJ2-1; v_gene: TRBV6-2/TRBV6-3; d_gene: -; abundance: few; CDR3nt: TGTGCCAGCAGTCTCGGGGGAATTAATTCCCAGTTCTTC; CDR3aa: CASSLGGINSQFF
j_gene: TRBJ2-1; v_gene: TRBV28; d_gene: TRBD2; abundance: few; CDR3nt: TGTGCCAGCAGTTCCCGGGTTAGCGGGTACTATACAATGAGCACGTTCTTC; CDR3aa: CASSSRVSGYYTMSTFF
j_gene: TRBJ2-3; v_gene: TRBV18; d_gene: TRBD2; abundance: -; CDR3nt: TGTGCCAGCTCGCCGGGGCTAGCGGGAGTGAATACGCAGTATTTT; CDR3aa: CASSPGLAGVNTQYF